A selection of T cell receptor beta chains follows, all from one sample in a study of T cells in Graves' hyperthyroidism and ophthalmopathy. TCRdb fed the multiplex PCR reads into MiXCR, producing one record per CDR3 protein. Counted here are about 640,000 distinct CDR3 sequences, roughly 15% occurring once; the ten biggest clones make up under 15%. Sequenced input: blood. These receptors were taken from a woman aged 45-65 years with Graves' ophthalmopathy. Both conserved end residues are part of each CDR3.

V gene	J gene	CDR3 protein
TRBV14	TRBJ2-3	CASSLPDHNTDTQYF
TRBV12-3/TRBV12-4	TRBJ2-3	CASSQPGTSGRGFPDTQYF
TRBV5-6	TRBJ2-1	CASSLGGSGAPNEQFF
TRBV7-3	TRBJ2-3	CASSPGLGRRTDTQYF
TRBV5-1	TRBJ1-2	CASSPERNYGYTF
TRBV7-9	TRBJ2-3	CASSYPGTSTDTQYF
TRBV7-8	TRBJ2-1	CASGAGYSYNEQFF
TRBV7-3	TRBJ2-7	CASRSAQSSYEQYF
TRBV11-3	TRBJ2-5	CASSVGGDSLGTQYF
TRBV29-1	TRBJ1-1	CSGCDTGAFF
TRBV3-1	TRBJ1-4	CASSQRTGDEKLFF
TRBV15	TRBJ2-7	CATSRNQGNEQYF
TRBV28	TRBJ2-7	CASRVGRDYEQYF
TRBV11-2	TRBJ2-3	CASNLVAGAPDTQYF
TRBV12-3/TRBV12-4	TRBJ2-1	CASSFRTEQFF
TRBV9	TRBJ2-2	CASSLRGQGRTGELFF
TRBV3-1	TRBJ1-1	CASSHPFREQGNTEAFF
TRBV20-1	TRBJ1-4	CSARVWTRTEKLFF
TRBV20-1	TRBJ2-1	CSASETSGSLYNEQFF
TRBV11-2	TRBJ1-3	CASSLERRATIYF
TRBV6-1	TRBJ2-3	CASSFGGPDTQYF
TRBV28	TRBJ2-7	CASSPLALGQGTKPYYEQYF
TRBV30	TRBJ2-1	CAWSVGPDEQFF
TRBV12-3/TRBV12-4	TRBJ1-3	CASSSDTTFGNTIYF
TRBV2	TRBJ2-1	CASSERTLHSSEQFF
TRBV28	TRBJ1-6	CASSFYLDGNSPLHF
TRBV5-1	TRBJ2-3	CASSPRAGTDTQYF
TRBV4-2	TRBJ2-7	CASSQPGGPNYEQYF
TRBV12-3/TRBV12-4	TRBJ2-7	CASSDHEIDSYEQYF
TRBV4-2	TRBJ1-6	CASSQDLGDNSPLHF
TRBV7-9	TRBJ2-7	CASRPGAAHEQYF
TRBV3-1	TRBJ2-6	CASSQDLRVPGANVLTF
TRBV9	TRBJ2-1	CASSARTGSYNEQFF
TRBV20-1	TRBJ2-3	CSAWTSGRADTQYF
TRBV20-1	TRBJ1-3	CSARGNEKQGGSGNTIYF
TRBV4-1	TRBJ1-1	CASSQDDRGPWTEAFF
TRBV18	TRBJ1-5	CASSPQRMGAKQPQHF
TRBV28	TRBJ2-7	CASSVGGLHYEQYF
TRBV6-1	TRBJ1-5	CASGGGTESNQPQHF
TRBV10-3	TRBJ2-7	CAISDATSGRYGSYEQYF
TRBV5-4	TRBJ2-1	CASSVDRVDEQFF
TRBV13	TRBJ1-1	CASREDGAEAFF
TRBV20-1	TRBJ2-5	CSARDRKPSANQETQYF
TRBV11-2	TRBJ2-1	CASIRTSGRTGSYNEQFF
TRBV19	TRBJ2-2	CASSLPGSNTGELFF